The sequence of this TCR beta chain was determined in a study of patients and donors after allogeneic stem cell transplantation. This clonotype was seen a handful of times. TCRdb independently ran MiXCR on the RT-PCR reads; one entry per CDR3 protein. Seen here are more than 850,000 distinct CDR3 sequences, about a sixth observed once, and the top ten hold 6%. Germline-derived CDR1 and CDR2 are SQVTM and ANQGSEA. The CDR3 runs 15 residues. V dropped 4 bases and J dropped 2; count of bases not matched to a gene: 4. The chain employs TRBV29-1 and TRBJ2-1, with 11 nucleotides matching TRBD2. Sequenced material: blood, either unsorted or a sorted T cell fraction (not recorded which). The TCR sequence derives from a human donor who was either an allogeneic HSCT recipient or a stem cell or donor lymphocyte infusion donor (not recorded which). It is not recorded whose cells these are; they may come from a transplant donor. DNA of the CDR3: TGCAGCGTTGCGGGACTAGCGGTACCCTACAATGAGCAGTTCTTC. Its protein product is CSVAGLAVPYNEQFF.